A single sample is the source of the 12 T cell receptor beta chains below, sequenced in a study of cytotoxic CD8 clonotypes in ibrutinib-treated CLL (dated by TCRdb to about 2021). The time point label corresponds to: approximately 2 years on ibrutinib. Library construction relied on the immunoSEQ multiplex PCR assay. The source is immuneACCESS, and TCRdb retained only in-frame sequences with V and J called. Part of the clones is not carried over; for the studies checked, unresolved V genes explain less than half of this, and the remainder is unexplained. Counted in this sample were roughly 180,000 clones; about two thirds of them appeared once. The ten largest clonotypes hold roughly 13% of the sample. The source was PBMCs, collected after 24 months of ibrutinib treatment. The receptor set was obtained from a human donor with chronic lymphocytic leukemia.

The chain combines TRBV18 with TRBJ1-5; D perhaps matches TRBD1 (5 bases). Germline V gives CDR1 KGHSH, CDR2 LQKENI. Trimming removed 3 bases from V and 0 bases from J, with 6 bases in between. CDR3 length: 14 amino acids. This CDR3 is CASSPDNSNQPQHF. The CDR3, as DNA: TGTGCCAGCTCACCGGACAATAGCAATCAGCCCCAGCATTTT.

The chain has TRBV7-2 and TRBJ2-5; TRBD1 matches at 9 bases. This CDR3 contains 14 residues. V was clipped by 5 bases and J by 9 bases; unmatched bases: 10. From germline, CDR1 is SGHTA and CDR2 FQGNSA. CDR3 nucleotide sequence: TGTGCCAGCAGCACCCGCCCGGGACAGGGTTCCCAGTACTTC. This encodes CASSTRPGQGSQYF.

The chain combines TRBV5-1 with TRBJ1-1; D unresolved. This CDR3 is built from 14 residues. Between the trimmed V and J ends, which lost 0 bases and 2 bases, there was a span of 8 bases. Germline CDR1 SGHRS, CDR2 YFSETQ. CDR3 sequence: CASSLELLNTEAFF. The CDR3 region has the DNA TGCGCCAGCAGCTTGGAACTGCTTAACACTGAAGCTTTCTTT.

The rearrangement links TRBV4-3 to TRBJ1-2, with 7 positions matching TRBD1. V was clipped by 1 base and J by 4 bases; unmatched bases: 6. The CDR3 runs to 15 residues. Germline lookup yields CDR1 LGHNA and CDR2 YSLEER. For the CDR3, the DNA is TGCGCCAGCAGCCAAGGACAGGGTCTCCGCTATGGCTACACCTTC. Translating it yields CASSQGQGLRYGYTF.

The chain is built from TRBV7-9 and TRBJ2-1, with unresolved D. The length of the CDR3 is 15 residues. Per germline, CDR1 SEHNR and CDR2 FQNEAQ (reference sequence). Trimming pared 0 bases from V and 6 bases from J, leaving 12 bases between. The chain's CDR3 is CASSLAQGTANEQFF. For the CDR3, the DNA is TGTGCCAGCAGCTTAGCGCAAGGTACAGCCAATGAGCAGTTCTTC.

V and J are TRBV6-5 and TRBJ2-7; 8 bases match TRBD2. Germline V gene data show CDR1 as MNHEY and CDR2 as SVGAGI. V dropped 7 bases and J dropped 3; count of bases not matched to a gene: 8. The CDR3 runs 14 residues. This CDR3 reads CASTILAGNYEQYF. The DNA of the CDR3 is TGTGCCAGCACCATCTTAGCGGGAAACTACGAGCAGTACTTC.

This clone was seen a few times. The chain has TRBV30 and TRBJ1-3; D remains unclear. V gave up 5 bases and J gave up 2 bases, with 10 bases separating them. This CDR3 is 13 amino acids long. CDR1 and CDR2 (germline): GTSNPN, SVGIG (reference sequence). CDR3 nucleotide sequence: TGTGCCTGGTCCCGGATAGCTGGAAACACCATATATTTT. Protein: CAWSRIAGNTIYF. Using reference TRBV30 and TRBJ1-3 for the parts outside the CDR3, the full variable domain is SQTIHQWPATLVQPVGSPLSLECTVEGTSNPNLYWYRQAAGRGLQLLFYSVGIGQISSEVPQNLSASRPQDRQFILSSKKLLLSDSGFYLCAWSRIAGNTIYFGEGSWLTVV.

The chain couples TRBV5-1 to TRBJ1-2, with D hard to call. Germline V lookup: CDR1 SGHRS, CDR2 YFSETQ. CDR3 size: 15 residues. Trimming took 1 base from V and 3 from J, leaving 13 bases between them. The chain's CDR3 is CASSLIPGVDYGYTF. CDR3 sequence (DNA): TGCGCCAGCAGCTTGATCCCCGGGGTGGACTATGGCTACACCTTC.

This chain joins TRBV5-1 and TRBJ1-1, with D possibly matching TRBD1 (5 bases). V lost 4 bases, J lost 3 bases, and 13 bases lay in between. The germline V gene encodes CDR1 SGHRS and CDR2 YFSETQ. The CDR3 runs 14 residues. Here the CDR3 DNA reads TGCGCCAGCAGCACCGAGGGGTGGGACACTGAAGCTTTCTTT. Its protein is CASSTEGWDTEAFF. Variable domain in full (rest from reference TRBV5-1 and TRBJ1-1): KAGVTQTPRYLIKTRGQQVTLSCSPISGHRSVSWYQQTPGQGLQFLFEYFSETQRNKGNFPGRFSGRQFSNSRSEMNVSTLELGDSALYLCASSTEGWDTEAFFGQGTRLTVV.

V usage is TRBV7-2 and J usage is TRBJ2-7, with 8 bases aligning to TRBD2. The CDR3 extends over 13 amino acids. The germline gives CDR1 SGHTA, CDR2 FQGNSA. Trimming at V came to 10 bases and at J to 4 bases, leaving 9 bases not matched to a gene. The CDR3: CAISGGVLYEQYF. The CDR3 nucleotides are TGTGCCATCTCGGGAGGGGTACTGTACGAGCAGTACTTC.

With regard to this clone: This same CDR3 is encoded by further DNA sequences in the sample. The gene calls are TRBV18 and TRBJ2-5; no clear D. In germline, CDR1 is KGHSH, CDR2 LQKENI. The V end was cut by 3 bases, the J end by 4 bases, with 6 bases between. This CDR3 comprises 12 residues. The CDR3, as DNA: TGTGCCAGCTCACCCACGGGAGAGACCCAGTACTTC. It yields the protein CASSPTGETQYF.

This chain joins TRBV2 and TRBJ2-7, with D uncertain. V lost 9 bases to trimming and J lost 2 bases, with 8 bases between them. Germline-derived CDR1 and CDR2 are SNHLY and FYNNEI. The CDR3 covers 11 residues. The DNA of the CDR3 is TGTGCCAGTACACGAGCCTACGAGCAGTACTTC. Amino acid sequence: CASTRAYEQYF.